This is a list of T cell receptor beta chains from one sample in a study of early T cells in non-severe SARS-CoV-2 infection. TCRdb reprocessed the 5' RACE reads with MiXCR, giving one entry per CDR3 protein. This table has about 55,000 distinct CDR3 sequences, 6.6% appearing once. Sample: whole blood, taken at baseline. All receptors derive from an adult who was a healthcare worker with PCR-confirmed SARS-CoV-2 infection or an uninfected control (not recorded which). Each CDR3 is given with its conserved first and last residue. The D gene is left open where the match is weak. Only part of the rows carry a size: once, few, many, or a class if the clone is expanded.

-	13	many	TRBV20-1	TRBJ2-7	TGCAGCGTGTTGGGGGGAAGCTCCTACGAGCAGTACTTC	CSVLGGSSYEQYF
-	16	many	TRBV12-3/TRBV12-4	TRBJ1-6	TGTGCCAGCAGTTTACGGCCAGGGGCCCAGAATTCACCCCTCCACTTT	CASSLRPGAQNSPLHF
TRBD2	14	few	TRBV7-9	TRBJ2-1	TGTGCCAGCAGCTTTAGCGGGGGGGCGGATGAGCAGTTCTTC	CASSFSGGADEQFF
TRBD1	17	-	TRBV20-1	TRBJ1-5	TGCAGTGCACGCCCCGATCCGGGACAGGGATCCAATCAGCCCCAGCATTTT	CSARPDPGQGSNQPQHF
TRBD1	13	few	TRBV18	TRBJ2-7	TGTGCCAGCTCACCGGGACAGCAAAACGAGCAGTACTTC	CASSPGQQNEQYF
-	12	many	TRBV6-5	TRBJ2-7	TGTGCCAGCAGCCCCGGCTCCTACGAGCAGTACTTC	CASSPGSYEQYF
TRBD1	14	many	TRBV2	TRBJ2-1	TGTGCCAGCAGTACAGGGGTGTCCTACAATGAGCAGTTCTTC	CASSTGVSYNEQFF
-	13	-	TRBV10-3	TRBJ2-7	TGTGCCATCAGTGAGCGGTTGTCCTACGAGCAGTACTTC	CAISERLSYEQYF
-	13	few	TRBV20-1	TRBJ2-7	TGCAGTGCTAGAGTGGCCCCCTGGAACGAGCAGTACTTC	CSARVAPWNEQYF
-	14	many	TRBV9	TRBJ2-7	TGTGCCAGCAGCCCCGGGACTCACCCCAACGAGCAGTACTTC	CASSPGTHPNEQYF
-	12	few	TRBV29-1	TRBJ1-1	TGCAGCGCAAACAGGGATTTGGCTGAAGCTTTCTTT	CSANRDLAEAFF
TRBD1	15	-	TRBV28	TRBJ1-6	TGTGCCAGCAGTTTCCGACAGGGGGGCAATTCACCCCTCCACTTT	CASSFRQGGNSPLHF
-	13	few	TRBV7-2	TRBJ1-2	TGTGCCAGCAGCTTAGAAGGAAACTATGGCTACACCTTC	CASSLEGNYGYTF
-	16	many	TRBV7-2	TRBJ1-5	TGTGCCAGCAGCCCGAGGACGATGACCTCGGGTCAGCCCCAGCATTTT	CASSPRTMTSGQPQHF
-	12	many	TRBV19	TRBJ1-6	TGTGCCAGTAGTATAGGGGACTCACCCCTCCACTTT	CASSIGDSPLHF
TRBD2	17	many	TRBV9	TRBJ2-3	TGTGCCAGCAGCGTAGGGCTAGCGGGGGGGTGGATAGATACGCAGTATTTT	CASSVGLAGGWIDTQYF
-	14	few	TRBV4-1	TRBJ2-5	TGCGCCAGCAGCCAAGAACCGGGTCAAGAGACCCAGTACTTC	CASSQEPGQETQYF
-	15	many	TRBV5-1	TRBJ2-7	TGCGCCAGCAGCTTGAGACAGGCGAGCTCCTACGAGCAGTACTTC	CASSLRQASSYEQYF
TRBD1	13	many	TRBV18	TRBJ1-6	TGTGCCAGCACCCATGACCGGGACAGCCCCCTCCACTTT	CASTHDRDSPLHF
TRBD1	13	many	TRBV18	TRBJ1-5	TGTGCCAGCTCGGACAGGAACAATCAGCCCCAGCATTTT	CASSDRNNQPQHF